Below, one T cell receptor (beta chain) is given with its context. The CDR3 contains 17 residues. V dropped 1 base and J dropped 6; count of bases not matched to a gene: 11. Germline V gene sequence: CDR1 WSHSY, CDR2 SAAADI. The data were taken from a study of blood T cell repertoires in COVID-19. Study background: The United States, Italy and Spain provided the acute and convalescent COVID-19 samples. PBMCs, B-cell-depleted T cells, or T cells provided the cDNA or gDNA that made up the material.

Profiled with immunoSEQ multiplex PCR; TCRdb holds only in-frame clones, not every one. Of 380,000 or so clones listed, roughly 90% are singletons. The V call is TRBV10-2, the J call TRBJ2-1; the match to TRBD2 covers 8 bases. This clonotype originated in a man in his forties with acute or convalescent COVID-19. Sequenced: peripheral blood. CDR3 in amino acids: CASSEWSSGSFPNEQFF. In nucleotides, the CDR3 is TGCGCCAGCAGTGAGTGGTCAAGCGGGAGCTTTCCCAATGAGCAGTTCTTC.